This T cell receptor beta chain was documented in a study of naive and memory T cell subsets (dated by TCRdb to the late 2010s). In the study overall: The figure summarizing the skin biopsy and whole blood samples listed approximately 10 blood donors, 7 tuberculin skin test biopsies and 3 saline control biopsies. Usually PCR2 was run as a SYBR Green qPCR and stopped at a set threshold, although low-input samples could use end-point PCR (roughly 6 cycles) instead.

This clonotype was seen many times. The specificity of this receptor is unknown. Per-nucleotide qualities are absent, and no much larger clonotype sits a single base away. V and J are truncated by 3 bases and 1 base respectively, leaving an intervening sequence of 0 bases. CDR1 and CDR2 were assigned from the germline V gene (reference sequence) as SGHAT and FQDESV. The CDR3 starts with the cysteine, ends with the phenylalanine, and has 11 residues. The kept DNA is CDR3 alone, 33 bases in frame from the first base. The study reported a robust and sensitive protocol to amplify, sequence and analyze TCRs, based on 3' ligation of a UMI-containing oligonucleotide to TCR cDNA. For whole blood analysis, approximately 2.3 ml of peripheral blood was drawn from adult healthy volunteers into Tempus tubes, and RNA was extracted according to the manufacturer's instructions. Before reverse transcription, total RNA that had not been cell sorted was treated with RQ1 DNase, with a target input of about 1 to 1000 ng. To check how robust the pipeline was in samples where T cells make up a minority population, libraries were built from skin biopsies and whole blood.

The protocol used for the library was 5' RACE. The ligated cDNA was amplified by four rounds of PCR, in which nested alpha and beta constant region primers were used together with the SP2 primer. For the blood and skin samples, reverse transcription of TCR RNA was done with SuperScript IV along with alpha and beta constant region primers. Using T4 RNA ligase 1, an oligonucleotide carrying both the Illumina SP2 primer and a UMI was ligated onto the 3' end of the cDNA. To prevent hairpin formation, the 12-nucleotide UMI was made up of two random hexamers with an eight-base spacer between them. From the second PCR onward, TCR alpha and beta chain libraries were processed separately and dual indexed for multiplexing. After pooling, the indexed libraries were analyzed by capillary electrophoresis and sequenced on either an Illumina MiSeq or NextSeq. PhiX DNA at about 4.5-8% was spiked into libraries to increase base diversity and improve cluster recognition. Per the source publication's procedure: Demultiplexor took UMIs from read 2, joined the UMIs to the TCR sequence from read 1, and separated reads according to sample indices. V and J genes and V-J junctions were identified by Decombinator, which gave every TCR a five-part identifier that included V and J deletions. Collapsinator used UMIs to correct sequencing errors and PCR amplification heterogeneity, producing a UMI-based abundance for each TCR. Identifiers were converted to nucleotide sequence by CDR3Translator and translated to amino acids, and CDR3 regions were extracted on the basis of terminal motifs. After normalization to the amount of input RNA, the error-corrected alpha and beta TCR counts from blood and from skin were compared. TCRdb reprocessed the public reads (quality trimming at Q25 with fastp, clone calling with MiXCR) and kept in-frame beta chains. Each entry is one CDR3 protein sequence, shown with its most common DNA and genes. TCRdb's processing, not the study's, gives the V and J calls here. In this sample the table shows approximately 49,000 distinct CDR3 sequences, over 3.5% of which occur a single time. Approximately 0.84% of the sample comes from the top ten.

General study outcomes and caveats: The potential sensitivity of the RNA-based method to TCR transcript changes with T cell activation and differentiation was acknowledged.

This receptor was obtained from a female donor in good health. The rearrangement combines TRBV11-1 with TRBJ2-5, with the identity of the D gene unclear. The CDR3: CASSFQETQYF. The nucleotide sequence is given as TGTGCCAGCAGCTTCCAAGAGACCCAGTACTTC. Outside the CDR3, residues come from the reference TRBV11-1 and TRBJ2-5 proteins, so the full variable domain is: EAEVAQSPRYKITEKSQAVAFWCDPISGHATLYWYRQILGQGPELLVQFQDESVVDDSQLPKDRFSAERLKGVDSTLKIQPAELGDSAMYLCASSFQETQYFGPGTRLLVL.